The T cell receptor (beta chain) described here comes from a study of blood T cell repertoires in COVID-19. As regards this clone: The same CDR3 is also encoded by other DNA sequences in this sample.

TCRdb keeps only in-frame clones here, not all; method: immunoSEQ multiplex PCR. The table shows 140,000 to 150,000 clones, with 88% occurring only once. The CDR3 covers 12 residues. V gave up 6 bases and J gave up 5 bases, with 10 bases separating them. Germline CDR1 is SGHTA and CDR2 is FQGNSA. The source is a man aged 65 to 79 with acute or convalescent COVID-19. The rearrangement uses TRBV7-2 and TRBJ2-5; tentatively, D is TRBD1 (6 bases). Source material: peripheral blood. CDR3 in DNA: TGTGCCAGCAGTCTCGACAGGGAGACCCAGTACTTC. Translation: CASSLDRETQYF.